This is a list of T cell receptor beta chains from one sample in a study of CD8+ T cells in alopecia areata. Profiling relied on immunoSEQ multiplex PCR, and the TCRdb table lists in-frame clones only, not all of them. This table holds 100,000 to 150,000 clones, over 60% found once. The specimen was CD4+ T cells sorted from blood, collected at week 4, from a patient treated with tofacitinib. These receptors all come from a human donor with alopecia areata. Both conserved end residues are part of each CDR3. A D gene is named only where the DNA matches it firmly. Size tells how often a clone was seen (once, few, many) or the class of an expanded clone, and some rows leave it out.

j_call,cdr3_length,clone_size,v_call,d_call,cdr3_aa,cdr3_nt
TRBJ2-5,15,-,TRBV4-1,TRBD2,CASSHEGLGEETQYF,TGCGCCAGCAGCCACGAGGGACTAGGTGAAGAGACCCAGTACTTC
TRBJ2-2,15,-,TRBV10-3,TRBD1,CAISPGTGSTGELFF,TGTGCCATCAGTCCCGGGACAGGATCCACCGGGGAGCTGTTTTTT
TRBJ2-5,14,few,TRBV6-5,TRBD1,CASGWGRGKETQYF,TGTGCCAGCGGGTGGGGCAGGGGGAAAGAGACCCAGTACTTC
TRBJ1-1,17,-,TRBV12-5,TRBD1,CASGSETRTGKGSEAFF,TGTGCTAGTGGTTCCGAAACGAGGACAGGGAAGGGGTCGGAAGCTTTCTTT
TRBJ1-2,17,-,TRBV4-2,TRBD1,CASSHPGQGAKNYGYTF,TGTGCCAGCAGCCACCCGGGACAGGGGGCGAAGAACTATGGCTACACCTTC
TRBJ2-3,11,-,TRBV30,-,CAWRRLDTQYF,TGTGCCTGGAGGCGTTTGGATACGCAGTATTTT
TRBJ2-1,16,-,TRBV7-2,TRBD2,CASNYRSGRAGNEQFF,TGTGCCAGCAACTATAGAAGCGGGAGGGCCGGGAATGAGCAGTTCTTC
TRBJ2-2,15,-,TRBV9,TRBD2,CASSVSGGSTGELFF,TGTGCCAGCAGCGTATCCGGGGGGTCCACCGGGGAGCTGTTTTTT
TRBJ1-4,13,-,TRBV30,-,CAWTPGTSEKLFF,TGTGCCTGGACCCCCGGCACGAGTGAAAAACTGTTTTTT
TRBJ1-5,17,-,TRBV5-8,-,CASSLGGRTASNQPQHF,TGTGCCAGCAGCTTAGGCGGAAGGACAGCTAGTAATCAGCCCCAGCATTTT
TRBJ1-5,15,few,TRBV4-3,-,CASSQDSFSNQPQHF,TGCGCCAGCAGCCAAGACAGTTTTAGCAATCAGCCCCAGCATTTT
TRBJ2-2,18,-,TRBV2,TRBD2,CASSVSLLAGANTGELFF,TGTGCCAGCAGTGTGAGTCTGCTAGCGGGAGCGAACACCGGGGAGCTGTTTTTT
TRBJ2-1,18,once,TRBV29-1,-,CSVEARRTSLLTDNEQFF,TGCAGCGTTGAGGCTCGTCGGACATCCCTCTTGACTGACAATGAGCAGTTCTTC
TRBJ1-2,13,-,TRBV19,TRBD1,CASRSDRNYGYTF,TGTGCCAGTCGATCGGACAGGAACTATGGCTACACCTTC
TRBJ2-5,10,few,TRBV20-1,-,CSVGELIRNF,TGCAGTGTTGGAGAGTTAATTCGGAACTTC
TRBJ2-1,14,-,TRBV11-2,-,CASSPRRQGNEQFF,TGTGCCAGCAGCCCTAGGAGGCAGGGGAATGAGCAGTTCTTC
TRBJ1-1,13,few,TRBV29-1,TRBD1,CSVRTGVYTEAFF,TGCAGCGTTAGGACAGGGGTCTACACTGAAGCTTTCTTT
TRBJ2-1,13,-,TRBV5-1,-,CASGQIADNEQFF,TGCGCCAGCGGCCAAATTGCTGACAATGAGCAGTTCTTC
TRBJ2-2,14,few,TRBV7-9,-,CASSFNSYTGELFF,TGTGCCAGCAGCTTTAATTCTTACACCGGGGAGCTGTTTTTT
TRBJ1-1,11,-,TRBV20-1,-,CSARGGTEAFF,TGCAGTGCTAGAGGGGGAACTGAAGCTTTCTTT
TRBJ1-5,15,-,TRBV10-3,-,CAIGSRGGSNQPQHF,TGTGCCATCGGTAGCAGGGGAGGCAGCAATCAGCCCCAGCATTTT
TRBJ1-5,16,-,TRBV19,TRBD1,CASRLTGQGANQPQHF,TGTGCCAGTAGGCTAACGGGACAGGGGGCCAATCAGCCCCAGCATTTT
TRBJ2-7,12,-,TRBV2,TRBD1,CAGRTGENEQYF,TGTGCCGGACGGACAGGGGAGAACGAGCAGTACTTC
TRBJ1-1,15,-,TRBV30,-,CAWSVMGRLNTEAFF,TGTGCCTGGAGTGTAATGGGACGCCTGAACACTGAAGCTTTCTTT
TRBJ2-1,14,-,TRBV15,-,CATSSPGTNNEQFF,TGTGCCACCAGCAGCCCCGGGACCAACAATGAGCAGTTCTTC
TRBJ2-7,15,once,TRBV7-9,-,CASSLLPGESYEQYF,TGTGCCAGCAGCTTACTCCCCGGAGAATCCTACGAGCAGTACTTC
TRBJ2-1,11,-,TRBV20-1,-,CSARAYNEQFF,TGCAGTGCTAGAGCCTACAATGAGCAGTTCTTC
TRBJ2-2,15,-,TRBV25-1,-,CASSEGPRGSGELFF,TGTGCCAGCAGTGAAGGGCCCAGGGGTTCCGGGGAGCTGTTTTTT
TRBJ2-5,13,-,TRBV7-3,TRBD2,CASSYREDETQYF,TGTGCCAGCAGCTACCGGGAGGATGAGACCCAGTACTTC
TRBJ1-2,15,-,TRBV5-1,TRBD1,CASSIQPGQEGGYTF,TGCGCCAGCAGCATACAACCGGGACAGGAAGGTGGCTACACCTTC
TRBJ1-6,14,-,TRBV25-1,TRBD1,CASCPGTGNSPLHF,TGTGCCAGCTGCCCTGGGACAGGGAATTCACCCCTCCACTTT
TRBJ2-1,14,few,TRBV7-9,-,CASSLTGHYNEQFF,TGTGCCAGCAGCTTAACGGGACACTACAATGAGCAGTTCTTC
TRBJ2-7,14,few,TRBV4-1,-,CASSQGTSAYEQYF,TGCGCCAGCAGCCAAGGGACATCGGCCTACGAGCAGTACTTC
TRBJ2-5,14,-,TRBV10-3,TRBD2,CAISELAGEGTQYF,TGTGCCATCAGTGAACTAGCGGGAGAAGGGACCCAGTACTTC
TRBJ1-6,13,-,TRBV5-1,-,CASTDSRDSPLHF,TGCGCCAGCACCGACAGTAGGGATTCACCCCTCCACTTT
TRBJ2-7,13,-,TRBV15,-,CATSRVKGTEQYF,TGTGCCACCAGCAGAGTCAAGGGGACAGAGCAGTACTTC
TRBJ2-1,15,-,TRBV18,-,CASSPLKSSYNEQFF,TGTGCCAGCTCACCACTCAAGAGCTCCTACAATGAGCAGTTCTTC
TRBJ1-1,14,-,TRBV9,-,CASSVEGQNTEAFF,TGTGCCAGCAGCGTAGAGGGGCAGAACACTGAAGCTTTCTTT
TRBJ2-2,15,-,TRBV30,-,CAWSVTLGNTGELFF,TGTGCCTGGAGTGTAACGCTCGGGAATACCGGGGAGCTGTTTTTT
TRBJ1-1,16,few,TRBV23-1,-,CASSQSGVLENTEAFF,TGCGCCAGCAGTCAATCGGGGGTTTTAGAGAACACTGAAGCTTTCTTT
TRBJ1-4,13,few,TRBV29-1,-,CSVVTATNEKLFF,TGCAGCGTCGTGACTGCAACTAATGAAAAACTGTTTTTT
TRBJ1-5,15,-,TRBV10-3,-,CAISVGLISNQPQHF,TGTGCCATCAGTGTTGGACTAATTAGCAATCAGCCCCAGCATTTT
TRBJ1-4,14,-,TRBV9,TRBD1,CASSVDRGHEKLFF,TGTGCCAGCAGCGTCGACAGGGGGCATGAAAAACTGTTTTTT
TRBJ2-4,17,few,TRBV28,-,CASSPARTALAKNIQYF,TGTGCCAGCAGTCCCGCCCGTACAGCGCTAGCCAAAAACATTCAGTACTTC
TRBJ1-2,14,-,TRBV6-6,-,CASTLQGIDYGYTF,TGTGCCAGCACCTTGCAGGGGATCGACTATGGCTACACCTTC
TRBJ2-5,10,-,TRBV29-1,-,CSVGEETQYF,TGCAGCGTTGGGGAGGAGACCCAGTACTTC
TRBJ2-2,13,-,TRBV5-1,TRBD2,CASSGRTSGELFF,TGCGCCAGCAGCGGACGGACTAGCGGGGAGCTGTTTTTT
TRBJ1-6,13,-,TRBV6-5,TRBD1,CASRGQNNSPLHF,TGTGCCAGCAGGGGACAGAATAATTCACCCCTCCACTTT
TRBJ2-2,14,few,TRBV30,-,CAWSVAGNTGELFF,TGTGCCTGGAGTGTAGCAGGGAACACCGGGGAGCTGTTTTTT
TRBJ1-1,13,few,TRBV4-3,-,CASSPQRYYEAFF,TGCGCCAGCAGCCCCCAACGTTACTATGAAGCTTTCTTT
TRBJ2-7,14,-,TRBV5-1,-,CASSFSQGRYEQYF,TGCGCCAGCAGCTTTTCACAGGGACGTTACGAGCAGTACTTC
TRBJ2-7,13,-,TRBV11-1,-,CASSLVRLREQYF,TGTGCCAGCAGCTTAGTGAGATTGCGCGAGCAGTACTTC